Given below is one TCR beta chain in context. Per the original methods: It was from reference gene primer amplification that nucleated cell counts were estimated. Measured with immunoSEQ multiplex PCR; TCRdb has only the in-frame clones, and not every one. Clone size and V and J calls were adopted from that table, with D and trimming inferred from the DNA. This repertoire shows under 250,000 clones, around 80% found once; its top ten account for roughly 12%. V dropped 0 bases and J dropped 0 bases, with 10 bases sitting between them. Germline V gives CDR1 SGHDT, CDR2 YYEEEE. The CDR3 has 15 amino acids. The data were obtained in a study of blood T cell repertoires in COVID-19. Overall study: Spain, Italy and the United States supplied samples that represented acute and convalescent COVID-19. T cells, B-cell-depleted T cells, or PBMCs supplied cDNA or gDNA.

The source material was peripheral blood. This sequence was found in a woman aged 40 to 50 with acute or convalescent COVID-19. The V and J genes are TRBV5-6 and TRBJ2-7; D call uncertain. The CDR3 region is CASSLVAASSYEQYF. In DNA, the CDR3 is TGTGCCAGCAGCTTGGTTGCGGCTAGCTCCTACGAGCAGTACTTC.